The clone carrying this T cell receptor (beta chain) was counted once. The data are from a study of blood T cell repertoires in COVID-19. Background on the study: Italy, Spain and the United States were the sources of the convalescent and acute COVID-19 samples.

CDR3 size: 15 residues. Germline lookup yields CDR1 SGHNT and CDR2 YYREEE (reference sequence). Trimming left V 0 bases short and J 2 bases short, with 10 bases between. Study processing details: Estimated nucleated cell counts came from reference gene primer amplification. Profiling relied on immunoSEQ multiplex PCR, and the TCRdb table lists in-frame clones only, not all of them. V, J and clone size derive from that table, while D and trimming were established from the DNA sequence. The sample has about 230,000 clones, approximately 87% seen once. The rearrangement links TRBV5-4 to TRBJ2-3; D not resolved. Sequences were obtained from peripheral blood. The TCR was taken from a woman in her 70s with active or convalescent COVID-19. CDR3 nucleotide sequence: TGTGCCAGCAGCTTGGGATCAGCGCACACAGATACGCAGTATTTT. Amino acids: CASSLGSAHTDTQYF.